This record looks at one TCR beta chain sequence and its context. Its antigen remains unknown. The data are from a study of cytomegalovirus exposure and HLA in healthy donors. Whole-study findings and limits: The classifier was said to identify cytomegalovirus status with high specificity and sensitivity. A list of approximately 160 TCR beta chains associated with cytomegalovirus was given.

TCRdb's copy holds only in-frame clones and misses some; the assay was immunoSEQ multiplex PCR. The sample consists of about 140,000 clones, roughly 90% of them appearing once. With 4 bases clipped from V and 4 bases from J, the junction kept 14 bases outside the gene matches. The germline V gene encodes CDR1 SGHTA and CDR2 FQGNSA. The CDR3 covers 17 residues. Sequenced sample: PBMCs. This chain uses TRBV7-2 with TRBJ1-2, with 8 bases aligning to TRBD1. The sequence came from a man between 18 and 29 years old in good health and CMV-seronegative. CDR3 in DNA: TGTGCCAGCAGCTCCTCCTGGACAGGGACAAGTGTCTATGGCTACACCTTC. Protein: CASSSSWTGTSVYGYTF. Full variable domain (missing parts from reference TRBV7-2 and TRBJ1-2): GAGVSQSPSNKVTEKGKDVELRCDPISGHTALYWYRQSLGQGLEFLIYFQGNSAPDKSGLPSDRFSAERTGGSVSTLTIQRTQQEDSAVYLCASSSSWTGTSVYGYTFGSGTRLTVV.